The present T cell receptor (beta chain) was sequenced within a study of T cell changes during pregnancy in multiple sclerosis. The germline CDR1 and CDR2 sequences are SNHLY and FYNNEI. This CDR3 spans 16 amino acids. The V gene end was trimmed by 3 bases and the J gene end by 2 bases; junction bases not matched to a gene: 7. The repertoire was sequenced with immunoSEQ multiplex PCR; TCRdb's copy has only in-frame clones and lacks some. This table has about 120,000 clones, approximately 94% appearing once. The chain joins TRBV2 to TRBJ2-4; 7 bases line up with TRBD1. This receptor was obtained from a female donor with multiple sclerosis, enrolled in a pregnancy study. Sample: peripheral blood, taken before pregnancy. CDR3 in DNA: TGTGCCAGCAGTGACCCCGACAGGGTACCCAAAAACATTCAGTACTTC. This codes for CASSDPDRVPKNIQYF.